This TCR beta chain was sequenced in a study of blood T cell repertoires in COVID-19. Study in general: Whether acute or convalescent, the COVID-19 samples came from the United States, Italy and Spain.

Germline CDR1 reads LGHNA; CDR2 reads YSLEER. V dropped 4 bases and J dropped 2 bases, with 14 bases sitting between them. The CDR3 is 15 amino acids. Participants reported their clinical history, and cohort assignment relied on those reports. This table comes from immunoSEQ multiplex PCR, and its TCRdb copy is limited to in-frame clones, with some not included. The data hold under 250,000 clones, with about 80% observed a single time. V is TRBV4-3 and J is TRBJ1-1; D uncertain. The TCR was taken from a woman in her thirties or forties with acute COVID-19. Sequenced material: PBMCs or T cells enriched from blood (not recorded which). The CDR3 region has the DNA TGCGCCAGCAGCCTTATGGGCAGTCGTAACACTGAAGCTTTCTTT. Amino acids: CASSLMGSRNTEAFF.